A single sample is the source of the 3 T cell receptor beta chains below, sequenced in a study of blood T cell repertoires in COVID-19. The data were produced by immunoSEQ multiplex PCR, yet TCRdb's version contains in-frame clones alone and is incomplete. The table includes about 280,000 clones, 83% detected once. Input material: peripheral blood. All receptors come from a woman aged 45 to 65 who had recovered from COVID-19.

The chain carries TRBV7-2 and TRBJ2-1, with 8 bases fitting TRBD1. Germline values: CDR1 SGHTA, CDR2 FQGNSA. V shed 5 bases and J 9 bases; nucleotides not matched to a gene: 15. This CDR3 region has 16 residues. In nucleotides, the CDR3 is TGTGCCAGCAGCCGTGCTCCTTACAGGGGGGTCGGTGAGCAGTTCTTC. Its translation is CASSRAPYRGVGEQFF. Variable domain in full (rest from reference TRBV7-2 and TRBJ2-1): GAGVSQSPSNKVTEKGKDVELRCDPISGHTALYWYRQSLGQGLEFLIYFQGNSAPDKSGLPSDRFSAERTGGSVSTLTIQRTQQEDSAVYLCASSRAPYRGVGEQFFGPGTRLTVL.

The chain uses TRBV7-9 and TRBJ1-2; D uncertain. Germline loops: CDR1 SEHNR, CDR2 FQNEAQ (reference sequence). The CDR3 runs 14 residues. V was trimmed by 5 bases and J by 5 bases, leaving 15 bases between them. The DNA of the CDR3 is TGTGCCAGCAGCCCCCAAGGAGGCCCATATGGCTACACCTTC. Its protein is CASSPQGGPYGYTF.

This chain uses TRBV7-2 with TRBJ2-5, with a weak D call TRBD2 (5 bases). Germline loops: CDR1 SGHTA, CDR2 FQGNSA. Trimming took off 2 bases at V and 2 bases at J, with 9 bases between the two ends. The CDR3 is 14 amino acids. Here the CDR3 reads CASSLRAGQETQYF. The CDR3 DNA sequence: TGTGCCAGCAGCTTACGGGCGGGTCAAGAGACCCAGTACTTC.